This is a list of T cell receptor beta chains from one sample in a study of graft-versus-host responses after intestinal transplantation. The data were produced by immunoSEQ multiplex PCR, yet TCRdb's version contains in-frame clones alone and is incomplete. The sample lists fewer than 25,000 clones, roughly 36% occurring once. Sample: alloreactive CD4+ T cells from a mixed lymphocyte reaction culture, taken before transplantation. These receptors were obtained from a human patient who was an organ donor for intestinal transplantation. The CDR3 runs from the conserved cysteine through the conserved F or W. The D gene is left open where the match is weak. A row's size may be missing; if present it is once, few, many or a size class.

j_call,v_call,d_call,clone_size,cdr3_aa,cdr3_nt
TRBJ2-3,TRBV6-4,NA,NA,CASSDSSDGTDTQYF,TGTGCCAGCAGTGACTCGAGTGATGGCACAGATACGCAGTATTTT
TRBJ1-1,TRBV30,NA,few,CAWSVRGIGAFF,TGTGCCTGGAGTGTACGGGGTATAGGAGCTTTCTTT
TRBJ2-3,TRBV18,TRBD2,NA,CASSPRIAGGPDTQYF,TGTGCCAGCTCACCACGGATAGCGGGAGGGCCAGATACGCAGTATTTT
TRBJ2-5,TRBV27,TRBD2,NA,CASSLRRERGETQYF,TGTGCCAGCAGTCTCCGGCGGGAGAGAGGGGAGACCCAGTACTTC
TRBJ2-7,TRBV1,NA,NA,CTSSQDWDNSYEQYF,TGCACCAGCAGCCAAGATTGGGACAACTCCTACGAGCAGTACTTC
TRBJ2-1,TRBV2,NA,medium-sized,CASSEAGDEQFF,TGTGCCAGCAGTGAGGCCGGGGATGAGCAGTTCTTC
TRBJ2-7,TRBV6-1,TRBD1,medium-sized,CASSGLGGSEQYF,TGTGCCAGCAGTGGCCTAGGGGGCAGCGAGCAGTACTTC
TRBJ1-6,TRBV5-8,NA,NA,CASSANYGTPLHF,TGTGCCAGCAGCGCGAACTACGGGACCCCCCTCCACTTT
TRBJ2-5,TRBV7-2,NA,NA,CASSLVSGVGETQYF,TGTGCCAGCAGCTTAGTGTCGGGAGTCGGGGAGACCCAGTACTTC
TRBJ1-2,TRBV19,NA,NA,CASSIATWAFNYGYTF,TGTGCCAGTAGTATAGCCACCTGGGCCTTTAACTATGGCTACACCTTC
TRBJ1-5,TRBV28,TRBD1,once,CASSQSTGGSGQPQHF,TGTGCCAGCAGTCAATCGACAGGGGGCAGCGGTCAGCCCCAGCATTTT
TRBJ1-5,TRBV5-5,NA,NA,CASSLTGASNQPQHF,TGTGCCAGCAGCTTGACAGGTGCTAGCAATCAGCCCCAGCATTTT
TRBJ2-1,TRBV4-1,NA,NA,CASAVGHSYNEQFF,TGCGCCAGCGCCGTCGGACACTCCTACAATGAGCAGTTCTTC
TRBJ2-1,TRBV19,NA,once,CASSIRTSYNEQFF,TGTGCCAGTAGTATACGGACATCCTACAATGAGCAGTTCTTC
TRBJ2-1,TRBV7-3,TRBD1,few,CASSLDRDNEQFF,TGTGCCAGCAGTTTGGACAGGGACAATGAGCAGTTCTTC